The 4 T cell receptor beta chains listed next were all sequenced from one sample in a study of T cell responses to AZD1222 COVID-19 vaccine. TCRdb's table, derived via immunoSEQ multiplex PCR, lists solely in-frame clones and lacks some. The table records about 120,000 clones, approximately 90% of them present only once. This sample comprised peripheral blood, obtained on day 0 of AZD1222 vaccination. All receptors come from an adult in good health.

The chain uses TRBV5-1 and TRBJ2-7; possible D gene TRBD2, 6 bases. V was pared by 0 bases and J by 6 bases, with 16 bases between. The CDR3 sequence is 15 residues long. CDR1 and CDR2 (germline): SGHRS, YFSETQ. The CDR3 protein is CASSLGTLYGGEQYF. CDR3 sequence (DNA): TGCGCCAGCAGCTTGGGGACATTGTACGGGGGCGAGCAGTACTTC.

The CDR3 is CSVDRDPGNTIYF. CDR3 in DNA: TGCAGCGTCGACAGGGACCCTGGAAACACCATATATTTT. This chain links TRBV29-1 with TRBJ1-3; 7 bases align to TRBD1. The length of the CDR3 is 13 residues. V trimming: 6 bases; J trimming: 2 bases; junction bases outside the gene matches: 4. Germline-derived CDR1 and CDR2 are SQVTM and ANQGSEA.

The gene calls are TRBV6-6 and TRBJ2-7, with a weak D call TRBD1 (6 bases). CDR1 is MNHNY and CDR2 is SVGAGI in the germline V gene (reference sequence). V was cut by 0 bases and J by 3 bases, with 12 bases left in between. This CDR3 has 15 residues. The CDR3 DNA follows: TGTGCCAGCAGTTACTCTTCTACAGGGAACTACGAGCAGTACTTC. Its protein is CASSYSSTGNYEQYF.

The V and J genes are TRBV12-3 or TRBV12-4 and TRBJ2-1; D call uncertain. This CDR3 spans 13 amino acids. Trimming left V 3 bases short and J 5 bases short, with 8 bases between. Here the CDR3 DNA reads TGTGCCAGCAGTTTCTCGGTCCACAATGAGCAGTTCTTC. Its protein is CASSFSVHNEQFF.